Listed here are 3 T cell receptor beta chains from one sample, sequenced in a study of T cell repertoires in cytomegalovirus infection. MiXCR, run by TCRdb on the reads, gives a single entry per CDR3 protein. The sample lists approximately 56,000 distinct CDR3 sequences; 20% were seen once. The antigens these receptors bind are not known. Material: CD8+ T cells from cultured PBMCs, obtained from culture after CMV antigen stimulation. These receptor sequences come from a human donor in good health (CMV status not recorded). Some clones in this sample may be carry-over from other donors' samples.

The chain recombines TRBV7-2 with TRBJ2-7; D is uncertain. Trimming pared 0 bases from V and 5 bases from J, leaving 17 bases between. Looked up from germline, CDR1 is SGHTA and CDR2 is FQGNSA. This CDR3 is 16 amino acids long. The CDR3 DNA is TGTGCCAGCAGCTTAGCGTGGCAGGCCGGGCCCCACGAGCAGTACTTC. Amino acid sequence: CASSLAWQAGPHEQYF.

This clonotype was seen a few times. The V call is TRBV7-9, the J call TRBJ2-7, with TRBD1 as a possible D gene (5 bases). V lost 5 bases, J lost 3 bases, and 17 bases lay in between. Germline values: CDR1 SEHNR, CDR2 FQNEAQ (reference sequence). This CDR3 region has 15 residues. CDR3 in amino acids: CASSLRPGKIYEQYF. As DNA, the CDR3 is TGTGCCAGCAGCCTCCGTCCAGGGAAGATCTACGAGCAGTACTTC.

The CDR3 reads CASRLGGLSEQFF. CDR3 sequence (DNA): TGTGCCAGCAGACTGGGGGGCCTCAGTGAGCAGTTCTTC. The V call is TRBV12-3 or TRBV12-4, the J call TRBJ2-1; D is tentatively TRBD1 or TRBD2 (6 bases each). The ends were cut back, 6 bases at V and 9 bases at J, with 15 bases in the middle. This CDR3 has 13 residues.